The clone carrying this TCR beta chain was counted between two and nine times. What it binds is not known. Primed by a sample-barcoded 5' primer and a J-beta primer mix, a second PCR proceeded for about 6 to 12 cycles. The yield of each sample was at least 2.5 million CDR3-containing paired-end reads. MiXCR was run by TCRdb on the 5' RACE reads, yielding one entry per CDR3 protein. This sample has under 2 million distinct CDR3 sequences, with about 31% found just once. The data originate from a study of blood T cells in healthy people across ages. Study at large: About one barcoded beta molecule per two T cells came from capture by template switching.

No fewer than 6 million PBMCs went into each sample. CDR3 length equals 16 residues. Germline values: CDR1 SNHLY, CDR2 FYNNEI. Overall study results and limits: Estimated diversity across one million T cells was deemed an underestimate.

The chain recombines TRBV2 with TRBJ2-7, with 14 bases identical to TRBD2. The end of the DNA is better explained by TRBJ2-5, so the J call may be wrong. The clonotype originates from a woman younger than 45 in good health. Sequencing was done on a sample of blood. Written as DNA, the CDR3 is TGTGCCAGCACGGGACTAGCGGGGGACAACCGAGAGACCCAGTACTTC. Protein product: CASTGLAGDNRETQYF.